This T cell receptor beta chain was captured by sequencing in a study of shared clonotypes between healthy human individuals. Overall study results and limits: Among non-shared clonotypes, generation probabilities were lower than among those shared by all four donors.

The split of CD4+ cells yielded CD45RA+ naive and CD45RA-negative memory subsets. The data were produced by immunoSEQ multiplex PCR, yet TCRdb's version contains in-frame clones alone and is incomplete. The sample lists about 1.5 million clones, 95% to 97% seen once, with roughly 1.1% in the top ten. With regard to this clone: Its antigen is still unknown.

The CDR3 sequence is 16 residues long. Trimming took off 2 bases at V and 0 bases at J, with 9 bases between the two ends. Germline lookup yields CDR1 SGDLS and CDR2 YYNGEE. The sequenced sample was naive CD4+ T cells sorted from blood. Stated subset: CD45RA+ positively selected. The chain is built from TRBV9 and TRBJ2-6; D is unclear. This clonotype was obtained from a man younger than 45 in good health. This CDR3 reads CASSVRSGSGANVLTF. The CDR3 coding sequence is TGTGCCAGCAGCGTTCGGTCGGGCTCTGGGGCCAACGTCCTGACTTTC. Together with reference TRBV9 and TRBJ2-6, the CDR3 gives the full variable domain: DSGVTQTPKHLITATGQRVTLRCSPRSGDLSVYWYQQSLDQGLQFLIQYYNGEERAKGNILERFSAQQFPDLHSELNLSSLELGDSALYFCASSVRSGSGANVLTFGAGSRLTVL.